Below are 18 T cell receptor beta chains sequenced from a single sample in a study of glioma-infiltrating T cells after dendritic cell vaccination. Produced via immunoSEQ multiplex PCR; TCRdb's table is partial and in-frame only. The sample yields roughly 60,000 clones, 86% seen once. The time point was: after dendritic cell vaccination, including at tumor progression/relapse. Sequenced here: blood, sampled after dendritic cell vaccination. These receptors were taken from a human donor with glioblastoma.

The genes are TRBV10-3 and TRBJ2-7, with TRBD1 identical over 7 bases. The germline gives CDR1 ENHRY, CDR2 SYGVKD. The CDR3 runs 15 residues. Trimming took 3 bases from V and 4 from J; bases not matched to a gene: 9. The CDR3 sequence is CAISDSTRQGYEQYF. In DNA, the CDR3 is TGTGCCATCAGTGATTCGACCCGACAGGGTTACGAGCAGTACTTC.

V usage is TRBV4-1 and J usage is TRBJ1-1; TRBD1 might be the D (6 bases). Germline assignment: CDR1 MGHRA and CDR2 YSYEKL. The V and J ends lost 3 bases and 4 bases respectively, with 12 bases between them. This CDR3 spans 14 amino acids. The CDR3 protein is CASSQGGGGTEAFF. CDR3 sequence (DNA): TGCGCCAGCAGCCAGGGGGGAGGGGGCACTGAAGCTTTCTTT.

The chain joins TRBV6-4 to TRBJ2-3; 7 bases align to TRBD2. Unmatched junction bases numbered 15, after V lost 10 bases and J lost 2 bases. This CDR3 contains 16 residues. CDR1 and CDR2 from the germline V gene are MRHNA and SNTAGT. CDR3 DNA sequence: TGTGCCACCCAAGCGGGGACGGGGCCACACACAGATACGCAGTATTTT. Translating gives CATQAGTGPHTDTQYF.

The chain couples TRBV29-1 to TRBJ1-1; 10 positions agree with TRBD1. The CDR3 loop spans 14 amino acids. Losses at the gene ends were 7 bases for V and 4 bases for J; bases not matched to a gene: 9. From germline, CDR1 is SQVTM and CDR2 ANQGSEA. The CDR3 sequence is CSAREDRGSTEAFF. The CDR3 nucleotides are TGCAGCGCCCGGGAGGACAGGGGGAGCACTGAAGCTTTCTTT. The full variable domain, its missing parts supplied by reference TRBV29-1 and TRBJ1-1, is SAVISQKPSRDICQRGTSLTIQCQVDSQVTMMFWYRQQPGQSLTLIATANQGSEATYESGFVIDKFPISRPNLTFSTLTVSNMSPEDSSIYLCSAREDRGSTEAFFGQGTRLTVV.

This rearrangement joins TRBV19 to TRBJ2-7; a weak D match, TRBD1 (6 bases). From germline, CDR1 is LNHDA and CDR2 SQIVND (reference sequence). This CDR3 is 15 amino acids long. The V end was cut by 4 bases, the J end by 5 bases, with 18 bases between. In DNA form, the CDR3 reads TGTGCCAGTAGTAGAGGGACATCATATCGTAACGAGCAGTACTTC. Residues: CASSRGTSYRNEQYF.

CDR3 DNA: TGCGCCAGCAGCTTGGGGAGGGAGGGCAATGAGCAGTTCTTC. It encodes CASSLGREGNEQFF. The genes are TRBV5-1 and TRBJ2-1; TRBD2 matches at 7 bases. Germline V CDR1 and CDR2: SGHRS, YFSETQ. The J segment lost 6 bases and the V segment lost 0 bases, leaving 3 bases of the junction unmatched. This CDR3 spans 14 amino acids. The complete variable domain, with remaining parts taken from reference TRBV5-1 and TRBJ2-1, reads KAGVTQTPRYLIKTRGQQVTLSCSPISGHRSVSWYQQTPGQGLQFLFEYFSETQRNKGNFPGRFSGRQFSNSRSEMNVSTLELGDSALYLCASSLGREGNEQFFGPGTRLTVL.

The gene calls are TRBV7-9 and TRBJ2-2; D uncertain. Germline lookup yields CDR1 SEHNR and CDR2 FQNEAQ (reference sequence). Trimming removed 2 bases from V and 8 bases from J, with 6 bases in between. The CDR3 is 12 amino acids. Here the CDR3 reads CASSLLIGELFF. CDR3 in DNA: TGTGCCAGCAGCTTATTAATAGGGGAGCTGTTTTTT.

The chain carries TRBV9 and TRBJ2-2; D is perhaps TRBD2 (5 bases). CDR1 and CDR2 from the germline V gene are SGDLS and YYNGEE. The CDR3 is 15 amino acids. The ends were cut back, 0 bases at V and 4 bases at J, with 10 bases in the middle. The CDR3 DNA sequence: TGTGCCAGCAGCGTAGGGCTAGGAGGCACCGGGGAGCTGTTTTTT. The encoded protein is CASSVGLGGTGELFF.

This clone was found once. V and J are TRBV19 and TRBJ2-1; 10 bases are shared with TRBD2. Trimming cost V 7 bases and J 5 bases; bases outside gene matches: 8. CDR1 and CDR2 from the germline V gene are LNHDA and SQIVND (reference sequence). This CDR3 has 15 amino acids. The CDR3 DNA reads TGTGCCAGTACCCGACTAGCGGGTTTCCACAATGAGCAGTTCTTC. Its protein product is CASTRLAGFHNEQFF.

The DNA for the CDR3 is TGTGCCAGCAGCTGGGGCGGAGGGGCGAGGAATGAGCAGTTCTTC. It yields the protein CASSWGGGARNEQFF. The genes are TRBV5-6 and TRBJ2-1, with D possibly TRBD2 on 6 matching bases. The CDR3 extends over 15 amino acids. Trimming left V 3 bases short and J 7 bases short, with 17 bases between. Germline V CDR1 and CDR2: SGHDT, YYEEEE.

This clone was counted between two and nine times. The chain is built from TRBV19 and TRBJ2-2; no definite D call. The CDR3 length is 12 residues. Germline V CDR1 and CDR2: LNHDA, SQIVND (reference sequence). Deletions cut 6 bases from V and 2 bases from J, with 4 bases between. The CDR3 loop reads CASSLNTGELFF. CDR3 in DNA: TGTGCCAGTAGCCTTAACACCGGGGAGCTGTTTTTT.

This clone appeared once. The chain uses TRBV4-1 and TRBJ2-7; D might be TRBD1 (5 bases). The CDR3 length is 14 residues. Germline V gene lookup returns CDR1 MGHRA and CDR2 YSYEKL. With 5 bases removed from V and 1 base from J, the gap between germline ends came to 12 bases. The CDR3 here is CASSTIDRSYEQYF. In DNA form, the CDR3 reads TGCGCCAGCAGCACAATAGACAGATCCTACGAGCAGTACTTC.

The rearrangement links TRBV2 to TRBJ2-3, with 8 positions matching TRBD2. The CDR3 extends over 15 amino acids. V lost 8 bases and J lost 1; bases outside the gene matches: 8. Germline V gene sequence: CDR1 SNHLY, CDR2 FYNNEI. The CDR3 DNA reads as TGTGCCAGCTCTTCGCGGGGGGATGGCACAGATACGCAGTATTTT. It specifies CASSSRGDGTDTQYF. Filled out from reference TRBV2 and TRBJ2-3, the complete variable domain reads EPEVTQTPSHQVTQMGQEVILRCVPISNHLYFYWYRQILGQKVEFLVSFYNNEISEKSEIFDDQFSVERPDGSNFTLKIRSTKLEDSAMYFCASSSRGDGTDTQYFGPGTRLTVL.

V usage is TRBV21-1 and J usage is TRBJ2-7; TRBD2 was called by the table and not checked on the DNA. TRBV21-1 is marked as a pseudogene. CDR3 length: 15 residues. In DNA form, the CDR3 reads TGTGCCAGCAACCAGCCGGGGGGACAAATCTACGAGCAGTACTTC. Protein sequence: CASNQPGGQIYEQYF.

This clone has more than one count but fewer than ten. V and J are TRBV14 and TRBJ2-1, with 8 positions matching TRBD2. Looked up from germline, CDR1 is SGHDN and CDR2 is FVKESK. The CDR3 has 15 amino acids. J lost 8 bases, V lost 1 base, and 7 bases had no gene match. The CDR3 DNA follows: TGTGCCAGCAGCCAAGTTATCGGGAGGGCCGATGAGCAGTTCTTC. It specifies CASSQVIGRADEQFF.

The chain uses TRBV5-6 and TRBJ2-7, with a tentative D call TRBD2 (5 bases). This CDR3 spans 13 amino acids. Trimming cost V 2 bases and J 4 bases, with 10 bases left between them. Per the germline V gene, CDR1 is SGHDT and CDR2 is YYEEEE. Written as DNA, the CDR3 is TGTGCCAGCAGCTTCGGGGTGGGGTACGAGCAGTACTTC. Residues: CASSFGVGYEQYF.

V gene TRBV29-1 combines with J gene TRBJ1-2; D may be TRBD1 (5 bases). The CDR3 totals 13 residues. Germline V gene data show CDR1 as SQVTM and CDR2 as ANQGSEA. Trimming pared 7 bases from V and 5 bases from J, leaving 17 bases between. The CDR3 spells CSAEEARGYGYTF. DNA for the CDR3: TGCAGCGCCGAAGAAGCAAGGGGATATGGCTACACCTTC.

This clone was detected once. The V gene is TRBV4-3, the J gene TRBJ1-1, with 7 bases aligning to TRBD1. The ends lost 0 bases at V and 6 bases at J; junction bases unmatched: 4. In germline, CDR1 is LGHNA, CDR2 YSLEER. This CDR3 contains 14 residues. This chain's CDR3 is CASSQDGQGAEAFF. In DNA form, the CDR3 reads TGCGCCAGCAGCCAAGATGGGCAGGGGGCTGAAGCTTTCTTT.